This TCR beta chain was sequenced in a study of TIL therapy for anti-PD-1-resistant metastatic lung cancer (dated by TCRdb to about 2021). About the study as a whole: A median age of 54 years (range about 35-85) and a median tumor PD-L1 proportion score of 6% were recorded among enrolled patients. Tumor and peripheral blood T cell receptor beta sequencing was used to track clonotypes across tumor, expanded TIL product and serial blood samples. Most of the cohort had lung adenocarcinoma, a few tumors were EGFR-mutant and two were ALK-rearranged, and half of the patients were current or former smokers. Across the cohort, whole-exome sequencing showed a median non-synonymous tumor mutation burden of approximately 1.5 mutations per megabase. What the work shows at the level of the full study, not this receptor alone: TIL culture showed high clonal turnover, with many enriched product clones undetected in the baseline tumor, suggesting clonal contraction rather than faithful expansion. The study protocol defined all tumor marker inferences as exploratory. Because the cohort was highly selected, with more treatment-naive, never-smoker and oncogene-addicted patients than is typical, generalizability is limited. Higher clonality and lower diversity were observed in expanded TIL cultures than in baseline intratumoral T cells (median clonality around 5.7% vs 31%, p < 0.0001).

TCR beta CDR3 regions were amplified from genomic DNA with the immunoSEQ v3 hsTCRB kit using bias-controlled multiplex PCR. TCR libraries were sequenced on an Illumina NextSeq 500 to some 2 million read pairs for survey level or about 5-6.5 million for deep level. As for the authors' bioinformatics: The immunoSEQ Analyzer software assigned V, D and J genes, filtered out non-productive sequences, and reported clonality. Repertoires of infused TIL and blood were compared using productive Simpson clonality and the Morisita overlap index of productive TRB rearrangements. This immuneACCESS table, as held by TCRdb, lists in-frame sequences with V and J called but not all clones. Of the missing ones, under half trace to an unresolved V gene in checked studies; the others have no known cause. V, J and clone size are taken as reported in that table, and D and trimming were inferred from the DNA itself. This sample gives about 26,000 clones in total; less than 65% of them show up just once. The ten largest account for about 16% of the sample.

The intended sense of this specimen's time point label: pre-treatment sample, taken before nivolumab and TIL therapy. The baseline tumor samples were excised metastases, mostly pleural nodules or supraclavicular lymph nodes, taken from the same resection that was used to grow TIL. Tumors were collected before any PD-1/PD-L1 blockade, after which patients were given nivolumab, and patients who progressed were given lymphodepletion, an infusion of expanded TIL and IL-2. A phase I trial run at two centers enrolled adults with stage 4 NSCLC between 2017 and early 2020. Samples came from a single-arm, open-label phase I trial of tumor-infiltrating lymphocyte therapy with nivolumab in advanced non-small cell lung cancer. For each resected tumor, portions were snap-frozen in liquid nitrogen and kept at -80 degrees C. Tumor regions of interest were selected on H&E sections by laser-capture macrodissection, were pulverized into about 14 mg aliquots, and were extracted with Qiagen Allprep kits.

CDR1 is given as MNHEY and CDR2 as SVGAGI, both from the germline V gene. The germline ends are 11 bases apart after V is trimmed by 8 bases and J by 3 bases. From the cysteine through the phenylalanine, the CDR3 covers 13 amino acids. The CDR3 DNA has 39 bases and is translated from base 1. Regarding this clone: Its antigen is currently not known. Per-base quality was not reported, and no clone a single base away is much larger than it.

The chain is made from TRBV6-5 and TRBJ1-3, and TRBD1 may be the D gene, going by 5 matching bases. The sequence derives from a woman between 25 and 80 years old with non-small cell lung cancer. The sample was tumor tissue, taken at baseline. The DNA reads as follows: TGTGCCAGCCGCCAGGGATTTGGAAACACCATATATTTT. It encodes CASRQGFGNTIYF.